This TCR beta chain was identified in a study of blood T cell repertoires in COVID-19. The overall study: Collection of acute and convalescent COVID-19 samples took place in the United States, Italy and Spain. Nucleic acid was either cDNA or gDNA, and it came from T cells, B-cell-depleted T cells, or PBMCs.

The CDR3 loop spans 14 amino acids. The V end was cut by 5 bases, the J end by 2 bases, with 12 bases between. Germline V gene sequence: CDR1 LNHDA, CDR2 SQIVND (reference sequence). Original handling: Reference gene primer amplification gave nucleated cell count estimates. Produced via immunoSEQ multiplex PCR; TCRdb's table is partial and in-frame only. V and J calls and clone size are as listed in that table; D and trimming were resolved from the DNA. Among 85,000 to 120,000 clones listed, about 64% were seen once. The sequence derives from a human donor with acute or convalescent COVID-19. The donor label of this sample is uncertain. The V call is TRBV19, the J call TRBJ1-2; D call uncertain. The sequencing input was peripheral blood. DNA of the CDR3: TGTGCCAGTAGTCGGCGGGAAATCAACTATGGCTACACCTTC. Translated, it gives CASSRREINYGYTF.